A single sample gave rise to the 29 T cell receptor beta chains below, sequenced in a study of blood T cell repertoires in COVID-19. Profiled with immunoSEQ multiplex PCR; TCRdb holds only in-frame clones, not every one. The table lists tens of thousands of clones, around 87% of them singletons. Sequenced sample: peripheral blood. The receptors derive from a woman older than 75 with COVID-19, enrolled during active disease.

The chain uses TRBV5-1 and TRBJ2-3; maybe TRBD2 (6 bases). V shed 4 bases and J shed 4 bases, with 13 bases lying between them. Germline assignment: CDR1 SGHRS and CDR2 YFSETQ. This CDR3 is 14 amino acids long. The DNA for the CDR3 is TGCGCCAGCAGCCCCTCGGGGGTGGCAGATACGCAGTATTTT. Protein product: CASSPSGVADTQYF.

The chain is built from TRBV2 and TRBJ2-1; D unclear. The V gene lost 1 base and the J gene lost 4 bases, with 5 bases spanning the gap. CDR3 length: 13 amino acids. Per the germline V gene, CDR1 is SNHLY and CDR2 is FYNNEI. The CDR3 is CASSEGPYNEQFF. DNA for the CDR3: TGTGCCAGCAGTGAAGGGCCATACAATGAGCAGTTCTTC.

This clone was counted once. V gene TRBV30 combines with J gene TRBJ1-3; D may be TRBD1 (6 bases). Per the germline V gene, CDR1 is GTSNPN and CDR2 is SVGIG (reference sequence). Trimming shortened V by 5 bases and J by 1 base, and 12 bases separated the two germline ends. The CDR3 has 14 residues. CDR3 in DNA: TGTGCCTGGGCACAGGGTGGGTCTGGAAACACCATATATTTT. It is translated as CAWAQGGSGNTIYF.

The chain is built from TRBV5-1 and TRBJ2-3, with 9 bases identical to TRBD2. The CDR3 covers 17 residues. CDR1 SGHRS and CDR2 YFSETQ come from the germline V gene. V gave up 4 bases and J gave up 3 bases; unmatched junction bases: 12. The CDR3 protein is CASSRRAGGTLTDTQYF. Here the CDR3 DNA reads TGCGCCAGCAGCCGACGGGCGGGGGGGACACTAACAGATACGCAGTATTTT. Combining the CDR3 with reference TRBV5-1 and TRBJ2-3 gives the whole variable domain KAGVTQTPRYLIKTRGQQVTLSCSPISGHRSVSWYQQTPGQGLQFLFEYFSETQRNKGNFPGRFSGRQFSNSRSEMNVSTLELGDSALYLCASSRRAGGTLTDTQYFGPGTRLTVL.

The rearrangement links TRBV3-1 (or the pseudogene TRBV3-2) to TRBJ2-5; possible D gene TRBD1, 5 bases. V gave up 0 bases and J gave up 1 base, with 18 bases separating them. CDR3 size: 18 residues. Germline V gene sequence: CDR1 LGHDT, CDR2 YNNKEL (reference sequence). The CDR3 DNA reads TGTGCCAGCAGCCAAGAAAGGTCCTTGGGGCAGGCCCAAGAGACCCAGTACTTC. Translation gives CASSQERSLGQAQETQYF.

V and J are TRBV19 and TRBJ2-7; TRBD1 aligns across 9 bases. Per germline, CDR1 LNHDA and CDR2 SQIVND (reference sequence). The ends lost 7 bases at V and 3 bases at J; junction bases unmatched: 13. CDR3 length equals 16 residues. CDR3 amino acids: CASKGPPGQGHYEQYF. CDR3 in DNA: TGTGCCAGTAAAGGGCCCCCCGGACAGGGGCACTACGAGCAGTACTTC.

This clone was detected only once. The chain couples TRBV6-4 to TRBJ1-1, with D hard to call. Trimming shortened V by 2 bases and J by 4 bases, and 17 bases separated the two germline ends. CDR3 length: 16 residues. Germline-derived CDR1 and CDR2 are MRHNA and SNTAGT. CDR3 residues: CASSDRVRRDVTEAFF. DNA for the CDR3: TGTGCCAGCAGTGACCGGGTTCGGAGAGATGTCACTGAAGCTTTCTTT.

The chain has TRBV28 and TRBJ1-1, with no clear D. The CDR3 sequence is 14 residues long. The V end was cut by 7 bases, the J end by 1 base, with 13 bases between. The germline V gene has CDR1 MDHEN and CDR2 SYDVKM. This CDR3 is CASNSPPGNTEAFF. For the CDR3, the DNA is TGTGCCAGCAACTCACCCCCAGGGAACACTGAAGCTTTCTTT.

This chain links TRBV10-2 with TRBJ1-1, with 8 bases matching TRBD1. CDR3 length equals 13 residues. V shed 4 bases and J 4 bases; nucleotides not matched to a gene: 2. Germline V gives CDR1 WSHSY, CDR2 SAAADI. CDR3 DNA sequence: TGCGCCAGCAGTGTCACAGGGGGCACTGAAGCTTTCTTT. Translation: CASSVTGGTEAFF.

The chain has TRBV11-2 and TRBJ2-5; unclear D gene. Germline V gene data show CDR1 as SGHAT and CDR2 as FQNNGV. The CDR3 runs 15 residues. Trimming took off 3 bases at V and 4 bases at J, with 15 bases between the two ends. The CDR3 nucleotides read TGTGCCAGCAGCTTTGGAACGACATTCTCAGAGACCCAGTACTTC. Translating it yields CASSFGTTFSETQYF.

CDR3 loop: CASSRDISGNTIYF. The DNA for the CDR3 is TGTGCCAGCAGCCGGGACATCTCTGGAAACACCATATATTTT. This chain uses TRBV14 with TRBJ1-3; D possibly corresponds to TRBD1 (6 bases). The germline V and J ends were trimmed by 4 bases and 0 bases, with 7 bases remaining between them. Germline values: CDR1 SGHDN, CDR2 FVKESK. The CDR3 extends over 14 amino acids.

This chain connects TRBV19 to TRBJ2-1; tentatively, D is TRBD1 (8 bases). The CDR3 sequence is 14 residues long. V lost 9 bases to trimming and J lost 1 base, with 13 bases between them. Germline V CDR1 and CDR2: LNHDA, SQIVND (reference sequence). For the CDR3, the DNA is TGTGCCAGCAACAGGGGGGGTTCCTACAATGAGCAGTTCTTC. Protein: CASNRGGSYNEQFF. Based on the CDR3 plus reference TRBV19 and TRBJ2-1, the full variable domain is DGGITQSPKYLFRKEGQNVTLSCEQNLNHDAMYWYRQDPGQGLRLIYYSQIVNDFQKGDIAEGYSVSREKKESFPLTVTSAQKNPTAFYLCASNRGGSYNEQFFGPGTRLTVL.

Points on this clone: A junction boundary mismatches the germline segment, possibly from a read error. This sequence joins TRBV28 and TRBJ1-2; TRBD1 aligns across 10 bases. Germline lookup yields CDR1 MDHEN and CDR2 SYDVKM. The CDR3 contains 14 residues. DNA for the CDR3: TGTGCCAGCAGATTATCGGACAGGGGGTATGGCTACACCTTC. Protein: CASRLSDRGYGYTF.

The chain employs TRBV2 and TRBJ1-2; TRBD1 matches 7 bases. Germline V gene lookup returns CDR1 SNHLY and CDR2 FYNNEI. This CDR3 has 14 residues. After removal of 6 bases from V and 6 bases from J, the junction contained 10 bases not matched to a gene. Here the CDR3 reads CASRSPDRDHGYTF. The CDR3, as DNA: TGTGCCAGCAGGTCCCCTGACAGGGACCATGGCTACACCTTC.

This clone was counted once. The gene calls are TRBV5-1 and TRBJ2-7, with TRBD1 identical over 7 bases. CDR3 length equals 15 residues. With V trimmed by 7 bases and J by 0 bases, 10 bases remained unmatched. Germline V lookup: CDR1 SGHRS, CDR2 YFSETQ. CDR3 residues: CASGPGGQVSYEQYF. CDR3 nucleotide sequence: TGCGCCAGCGGACCTGGAGGACAGGTCTCCTACGAGCAGTACTTC. Full variable domain (remainder filled in from reference TRBV5-1 and TRBJ2-7): KAGVTQTPRYLIKTRGQQVTLSCSPISGHRSVSWYQQTPGQGLQFLFEYFSETQRNKGNFPGRFSGRQFSNSRSEMNVSTLELGDSALYLCASGPGGQVSYEQYFGPGTRLTVT.

This chain connects TRBV6-6 to TRBJ1-3, with 8 positions matching TRBD1. Losses at the gene ends were 5 bases for V and 2 bases for J; bases not matched to a gene: 11. This CDR3 contains 17 residues. CDR1 is MNHNY and CDR2 is SVGAGI in the germline V gene (reference sequence). This chain's CDR3 is CASSRPGQGFAGNTIYF. Here the CDR3 DNA reads TGTGCCAGCAGTCGCCCCGGACAGGGTTTTGCTGGAAACACCATATATTTT.

This clone has a single count. The chain joins TRBV10-3 to TRBJ1-1; the D gene is possibly TRBD1 (5 bases). Trimming removed 8 bases from V and 3 bases from J, with 7 bases in between. CDR1 and CDR2 from the germline V gene are ENHRY and SYGVKD. This CDR3 has 11 residues. CDR3 nucleotide sequence: TGTGCCATCGGGGCATACACTGAAGCTTTCTTT. Its translation is CAIGAYTEAFF.

The rearrangement uses TRBV7-3 and TRBJ1-2; 10 nucleotides match TRBD1. The CDR3 is 15 amino acids. Unmatched junction bases numbered 6, after V lost 3 bases and J lost 5 bases. Per the germline V gene, CDR1 is SGHTA and CDR2 is FQGTGA. The DNA for the CDR3 is TGTGCCAGCAGCTTGACAGGGGGCCCACCATATGGCTACACCTTC. Translated: CASSLTGGPPYGYTF.

This chain connects TRBV27 to TRBJ2-5; 8 bases are a match to TRBD2. V lost 5 bases, J lost 5 bases, and 10 bases stayed unmatched. The CDR3 is 15 amino acids. Per germline, CDR1 MNHEY and CDR2 SMNVEV (reference sequence). CDR3 region: CASSPLAGLRETQYF. In DNA form, the CDR3 reads TGTGCCAGCAGTCCATTAGCGGGACTGAGGGAGACCCAGTACTTC.

This chain connects TRBV6-5 to TRBJ1-2, with D tentatively TRBD1 (5 bases). V was pared by 7 bases and J by 2 bases, with 5 bases between. The CDR3 is made up of 11 amino acids. Per germline, CDR1 MNHEY and CDR2 SVGAGI. CDR3 sequence reads: CASNRNYGYTF. The DNA of the CDR3 is TGTGCCAGCAACAGGAACTATGGCTACACCTTC.

The chain combines TRBV6-4 with TRBJ2-1; TRBD1 might be the D (6 bases). V was cut by 3 bases and J by 0 bases, with 9 bases left in between. The germline gives CDR1 MRHNA, CDR2 SNTAGT. The CDR3 sequence is 15 residues long. CDR3 region: CASSDRTDSYNEQFF. CDR3 DNA: TGTGCCAGCAGTGATCGGACAGACTCCTACAATGAGCAGTTCTTC.

CDR3 nucleotides: TGTGCCAGCAGCTTGGGACAGGGGGCCTCGGGCACAGATACGCAGTATTTT. This sequence encodes CASSLGQGASGTDTQYF. This chain links TRBV5-4 with TRBJ2-3, with TRBD1 identical over 10 bases. The germline CDR1 and CDR2 sequences are SGHNT and YYREEE (reference sequence). V dropped 0 bases and J dropped 1; count of bases not matched to a gene: 5. This CDR3 is 17 amino acids long. Complete variable domain (other parts from reference TRBV5-4 and TRBJ2-3): ETGVTQSPTHLIKTRGQQVTLRCSSQSGHNTVSWYQQALGQGPQFIFQYYREEENGRGNFPPRFSGLQFPNYSSELNVNALELDDSALYLCASSLGQGASGTDTQYFGPGTRLTVL.

The chain couples TRBV25-1 to TRBJ2-1, with a possible D match to TRBD1 (5 bases). The V gene's germline CDR1 is MGHDK and CDR2 SYGVNS. This CDR3 comprises 16 residues. V was trimmed by 7 bases and J by 0 bases, leaving 16 bases between them. CDR3 protein: CASTPPRVSSYNEQFF. CDR3 nucleotide sequence: TGTGCCAGCACCCCCCCCAGGGTGAGCTCCTACAATGAGCAGTTCTTC.

V and J are TRBV18 and TRBJ1-4, with no clear D. This CDR3 is built from 13 residues. V was cut by 5 bases and J by 4 bases, with 8 bases left in between. Germline loops: CDR1 KGHSH, CDR2 LQKENI. The CDR3 DNA reads TGTGCCAGCTCAGGAGGGATTAATGAAAAACTGTTTTTT. It yields the protein CASSGGINEKLFF.

The chain has TRBV6-6 and TRBJ2-7; 11 bases are shared with TRBD2. V was pared by 5 bases and J by 3 bases, with 6 bases of the junction left unmatched. Looked up from germline, CDR1 is MNHNY and CDR2 is SVGAGI (reference sequence). The CDR3 runs to 15 residues. The DNA for the CDR3 is TGTGCCAGCAGTAACCCGGGACTAGCGGACTACGAGCAGTACTTC. Translation: CASSNPGLADYEQYF.

This rearrangement joins TRBV7-6 to TRBJ2-7; D might be TRBD1 (6 bases). The germline CDR1 and CDR2 sequences are SGHVS and FNYEAQ. V was shortened by 2 bases and J by 3 bases, with 14 bases between the two germline ends. The CDR3 is 15 amino acids. This CDR3 reads CASSLRQDGIYEQYF. CDR3 nucleotide sequence: TGTGCCAGCAGCTTACGACAGGACGGCATCTACGAGCAGTACTTC.

The chain links TRBV7-8 to TRBJ1-2; 7 bases fit TRBD1. The junction had 9 bases not matched to a gene; V was cut back by 5 bases and J by 3 bases. CDR3 size: 15 residues. Germline V gene sequence: CDR1 SGHVS, CDR2 FQNEAQ. In nucleotides, the CDR3 is TGTGCCAGCAGCCTCGTTAAGGGGGCCGACTATGGCTACACCTTC. As protein: CASSLVKGADYGYTF.

This clone has a handful of counts. The chain has TRBV30 and TRBJ1-6; D may be TRBD1 (6 bases). CDR1 is GTSNPN and CDR2 is SVGIG in the germline V gene (reference sequence). Trimming cost V 7 bases and J 5 bases, with 15 bases left between them. The CDR3 totals 14 residues. Written as DNA, the CDR3 is TGTGCCTTTGGGGGGGGACAAAATAATTCACCCCTCCACTTT. Protein product: CAFGGGQNNSPLHF.

This sequence joins TRBV7-3 and TRBJ2-3, with 7 positions matching TRBD2. The V gene's germline CDR1 is SGHTA and CDR2 FQGTGA. CDR3 length equals 15 residues. Unmatched junction bases numbered 12, after V lost 5 bases and J lost 7 bases. CDR3 sequence (DNA): TGTGCCAGCAGCCCCGGGTTTGGGGGGGGATATACGCAGTATTTT. Protein: CASSPGFGGGYTQYF.